The 27 T cell receptor beta chains in this list originate from one sample, sequenced in a study of cytomegalovirus exposure and HLA in healthy donors. PCR involved 60 Vbeta and 13 Jbeta primers. The protocol was immunoSEQ multiplex PCR, while the TCRdb copy is restricted to in-frame clones and leaves out a portion. The data show around 200,000 clones, 60% to 80% seen once. The specimen sequenced was PBMCs. The receptors were gathered from a man in his forties in good health and CMV-seronegative.

This clone appeared a few times. CDR3 bases: TGTGCCAGCAGCACGACTAGCGCCTACTACGAGCAGTACTTC. Translation: CASSTTSAYYEQYF. This chain joins TRBV28 and TRBJ2-7; 8 nucleotides agree with TRBD2. CDR1 and CDR2 (germline): MDHEN, SYDVKM. Trimming removed 6 bases from V and 3 bases from J; junction bases left unmatched: 7. The CDR3 is made up of 14 amino acids.

The gene calls are TRBV5-1 and TRBJ2-7; TRBD1 is a possible D gene (5 bases). CDR1 SGHRS and CDR2 YFSETQ come from the germline V gene. The length of the CDR3 is 15 residues. The V end lost 2 bases, the J end lost 6 bases, and 18 bases lay between the germline ends. The DNA for the CDR3 is TGCGCCAGCAGCTTAGGCCGACTTGACAGTGGCGAGCAGTACTTC. This sequence encodes CASSLGRLDSGEQYF.

This chain connects TRBV5-6 to TRBJ2-3; D is uncertain. V lost 0 bases to trimming and J lost 2 bases, with 7 bases between them. CDR1 and CDR2 from the germline V gene are SGHDT and YYEEEE. The CDR3 has 14 residues. CDR3 in DNA: TGTGCCAGCAGCTTGGCTTGGGCCACAGATACGCAGTATTTT. Protein product: CASSLAWATDTQYF.

The chain has TRBV7-2 and TRBJ1-1; tentative D call: TRBD1 (6 bases). Germline CDR1 SGHTA, CDR2 FQGNSA. V was pared by 7 bases and J by 1 base, with 16 bases between. The CDR3 is 15 residues long. CDR3 amino acids: CASKRGGVGNTEAFF. In nucleotides, the CDR3 is TGTGCCAGCAAAAGGGGGGGGGTCGGGAACACTGAAGCTTTCTTT.

This clone occurred a few times. This chain links TRBV7-2 with TRBJ2-5; 10 bases line up with TRBD2. Germline lookup yields CDR1 SGHTA and CDR2 FQGNSA. CDR3 length: 14 amino acids. Trimming at V came to 6 bases and at J to 4 bases, leaving 5 bases not matched to a gene. This CDR3 is CASSSRTSGETQYF. In DNA form, the CDR3 reads TGTGCCAGCAGTTCCAGGACTAGCGGAGAGACCCAGTACTTC.

V is TRBV6-5 and J is TRBJ1-5, with D possibly matching TRBD1 (5 bases). The CDR3 sequence is 13 residues long. Per germline, CDR1 MNHEY and CDR2 SVGAGI. Trimming shortened V by 6 bases and J by 3 bases, and 9 bases separated the two germline ends. The CDR3 bases are TGTGCCAGCAGATTCAGGGACAATCAGCCCCAGCATTTT. This codes for CASRFRDNQPQHF.

This clone was seen more than once but under ten times. The chain links TRBV7-9 to TRBJ1-2; a possible D gene is TRBD1 (5 bases). The germline V gene has CDR1 SEHNR and CDR2 FQNEAQ (reference sequence). CDR3 length equals 15 residues. Trimming took off 5 bases at V and 3 bases at J, with 16 bases between the two ends. CDR3 region: CASSPVQGSHYGYTF. CDR3 bases: TGTGCCAGCAGCCCCGTTCAGGGTTCCCACTATGGCTACACCTTC.

The CDR3 nucleotides are TGTGCCAGTAGTATGCCCCCGCTGGGCGAGCAGTACTTC. This codes for CASSMPPLGEQYF. The gene calls are TRBV19 and TRBJ2-5; no clear D gene. The J call may be faulty, since TRBJ2-7 better matches the DNA end. The CDR3 is made up of 13 amino acids. CDR1 is LNHDA and CDR2 is SQIVND in the germline V gene (reference sequence).

The CDR3 is CASRVGSYEQYF. The CDR3 DNA follows: TGTGCCAGCCGGGTTGGCTCCTACGAGCAGTACTTC. V gene TRBV6-1 combines with J gene TRBJ2-7, with D hard to call. The CDR3 is made up of 12 amino acids. The germline CDR1 and CDR2 sequences are MNHNS and SASEGT. The V and J ends lost 8 bases and 0 bases respectively, with 8 bases between them.

The chain links TRBV5-5 to TRBJ2-3; D might be TRBD2 (5 bases). Germline V gives CDR1 SGHKS, CDR2 YYEKEE (reference sequence). V was trimmed by 4 bases and J by 4 bases, leaving 16 bases between them. CDR3 size: 15 residues. The CDR3 nucleotides read TGTGCCAGCAGCCGTAGTTTACTAGGTCCAGATACGCAGTATTTT. This translates into CASSRSLLGPDTQYF. The entire variable domain, with the rest obtained from reference TRBV5-5 and TRBJ2-3, is as follows: DAGVTQSPTHLIKTRGQQVTLRCSPISGHKSVSWYQQVLGQGPQFIFQYYEKEERGRGNFPDRFSARQFPNYSSELNVNALLLGDSALYLCASSRSLLGPDTQYFGPGTRLTVL.

The rearrangement links TRBV19 to TRBJ2-7, with a possible D match to TRBD1 (5 bases). Germline loops: CDR1 LNHDA, CDR2 SQIVND (reference sequence). The CDR3 loop spans 15 amino acids. V was pared by 4 bases and J by 0 bases, with 13 bases between. The CDR3 nucleotides are TGTGCCAGTAGTAGTCAGGGAACGTTCTCCTACGAGCAGTACTTC. This gives the protein CASSSQGTFSYEQYF. Variable domain in full (rest from reference TRBV19 and TRBJ2-7): DGGITQSPKYLFRKEGQNVTLSCEQNLNHDAMYWYRQDPGQGLRLIYYSQIVNDFQKGDIAEGYSVSREKKESFPLTVTSAQKNPTAFYLCASSSQGTFSYEQYFGPGTRLTVT.

The genes are TRBV28 and TRBJ1-1; tentatively, D is TRBD1 (6 bases). The germline V gene has CDR1 MDHEN and CDR2 SYDVKM. V was shortened by 1 base and J by 4 bases, with 10 bases between the two germline ends. The CDR3 loop spans 14 amino acids. The CDR3 bases are TGTGCCAGCAGTTTATCAAGGGGGAGCACTGAAGCTTTCTTT. Translated, it gives CASSLSRGSTEAFF.

J is TRBJ1-1 and V is TRBV27; TRBD1 matches 7 bases. CDR1 and CDR2 (germline): MNHEY, SMNVEV (reference sequence). Unmatched junction bases numbered 2, after V lost 3 bases and J lost 1 base. The CDR3 has 14 amino acids. The CDR3 nucleotides are TGTGCCAGCAGTTTTGGGACAGAGAACACTGAAGCTTTCTTT. Its protein product is CASSFGTENTEAFF.

Note on this clone: Other nucleotide sequences in the sample specify the same CDR3. J is TRBJ2-2 and V is TRBV5-1, with TRBD1 matching 7 bases. With 0 bases clipped from V and 4 bases from J, the junction kept 0 bases outside the gene matches. Germline V gene sequence: CDR1 SGHRS, CDR2 YFSETQ. The CDR3 runs to 14 residues. CDR3 coding DNA: TGCGCCAGCAGCTTGGCAGGGGGCACCGGGGAGCTGTTTTTT. Its translation is CASSLAGGTGELFF.

This clone was counted only a few times. This chain connects TRBV5-5 to TRBJ2-5; D may be TRBD2 (5 bases). Germline V gene data show CDR1 as SGHKS and CDR2 as YYEKEE (reference sequence). Trimming took off 4 bases at V and 1 base at J, with 23 bases between the two ends. The CDR3 covers 18 residues. The CDR3 loop is CASSPRPDVRLLQETQYF. The DNA for the CDR3 is TGTGCCAGCAGCCCCCGTCCGGATGTCCGACTACTCCAAGAGACCCAGTACTTC.

This clone was counted only a few times. This chain links TRBV6-5 with TRBJ1-4; 8 bases align to TRBD1. This CDR3 is built from 14 residues. Trimming cost V 5 bases and J 8 bases; bases outside gene matches: 7. Germline-derived CDR1 and CDR2 are MNHEY and SVGAGI. CDR3 region: CASSALDREEKLFF. The DNA for the CDR3 is TGTGCCAGCAGTGCACTGGACAGGGAGGAAAAACTGTTTTTT.

The chain is built from TRBV25-1 and TRBJ2-5, with 7 bases aligning to TRBD1. Gene TRBJ2-7 matches the end of the DNA better, so the J call may be wrong. The CDR3 loop spans 14 amino acids. Germline V gene sequence: CDR1 MGHDK, CDR2 SYGVNS. The CDR3 loop is CASSESGQVYEQYF. The CDR3 DNA reads TGTGCCAGCAGTGAAAGCGGACAGGTCTACGAGCAGTACTTC.

This clone was seen a few times. The chain links TRBV7-2 to TRBJ1-1; a possible D gene is TRBD1 (6 bases). Trimming took 5 bases from V and 1 from J, leaving 8 bases between them. CDR3 size: 13 residues. Looked up from germline, CDR1 is SGHTA and CDR2 is FQGNSA. The CDR3 nucleotides read TGTGCCAGCAGCCTACAGGGGAACACTGAAGCTTTCTTT. Its translation is CASSLQGNTEAFF.

The V and J genes are TRBV28 and TRBJ1-5; maybe TRBD1 (6 bases). This CDR3 spans 12 amino acids. V lost 9 bases and J lost 5, with 11 bases in between. Germline V gene data show CDR1 as MDHEN and CDR2 as SYDVKM. The CDR3 nucleotides read TGTGCCAGTTTGACAGGAGATCAGCCCCAGCATTTT. It is translated as CASLTGDQPQHF.

This chain links TRBV29-1 with TRBJ1-3; tentative D call: TRBD1 (6 bases). V dropped 6 bases and J dropped 3 bases, with 12 bases sitting between them. The CDR3 is made up of 13 amino acids. CDR1 is SQVTM and CDR2 is ANQGSEA in the germline V gene. CDR3: CSVTQGIGNTIYF. In nucleotides, the CDR3 is TGCAGCGTGACCCAGGGGATTGGAAACACCATATATTTT.

This sequence joins TRBV27 and TRBJ1-1, with D possibly being TRBD1 (5 bases). The CDR3 loop spans 13 amino acids. Trimming cost V 4 bases and J 4 bases, with 10 bases left between them. Germline values: CDR1 MNHEY, CDR2 SMNVEV (reference sequence). CDR3 DNA sequence: TGTGCCAGCAGTTCAACAGGTACCACTGAAGCTTTCTTT. Translating gives CASSSTGTTEAFF.

This clone appeared a few times. This chain connects TRBV29-1 to TRBJ1-2, with 9 bases matching TRBD1. In germline, CDR1 is SQVTM, CDR2 ANQGSEA. Unmatched junction bases numbered 11, after V lost 4 bases and J lost 5 bases. This CDR3 has 15 residues. The CDR3 DNA is TGCAGCGTTGTAAATACAGGGGGCCTAGGGTATGGCTACACCTTC. Amino acids: CSVVNTGGLGYGYTF.

CDR3 loop: CASFEGDEQYF. As DNA, the CDR3 is TGTGCCAGCTTCGAGGGGGACGAGCAGTACTTC. The chain uses TRBV21-1 and TRBJ2-7; the DNA was not compared with TRBD1, the D call given in the table. TRBV21-1 counts as a pseudogene. CDR3 size: 11 residues.

This clone was counted once. The chain employs TRBV7-8 and TRBJ2-1; 8 positions match TRBD1. Per germline, CDR1 SGHVS and CDR2 FQNEAQ. CDR3 size: 18 residues. Germline trimming cut 4 bases from V and 2 bases from J; bases unmatched to any gene: 13. The CDR3 DNA sequence: TGTGCCAGCAGCTCAGGGCGGCCAGGACAGGGTGCCTACAATGAGCAGTTCTTC. Its protein is CASSSGRPGQGAYNEQFF. Full variable domain (rest looked up from reference TRBV7-8 and TRBJ2-1): GAGVSQSPRYKVAKRGQDVALRCDPISGHVSLFWYQQALGQGPEFLTYFQNEAQLDKSGLPSDRFFAERPEGSVSTLKIQRTQQEDSAVYLCASSSGRPGQGAYNEQFFGPGTRLTVL.

The chain carries TRBV7-9 and TRBJ2-5; perhaps TRBD1 as D (6 bases). The germline CDR1 and CDR2 sequences are SEHNR and FQNEAQ (reference sequence). Deletions cut 2 bases from V and 5 bases from J, with 9 bases between. This CDR3 spans 13 amino acids. The CDR3 bases are TGTGCCAGCAGCTTACCAGGGGTGGAGACCCAGTACTTC. It codes for CASSLPGVETQYF.

V is TRBV11-3 and J is TRBJ1-5; D might be TRBD1 (6 bases). CDR1 and CDR2 from the germline V gene are SGHNT and YENEEA. CDR3 size: 17 residues. Trimming removed 4 bases from V and 1 base from J, with 17 bases in between. The CDR3 coding sequence is TGTGCCAGCAGCTCGCGGGGGGACATTTACAGCAATCAGCCCCAGCATTTT. It is translated as CASSSRGDIYSNQPQHF. Looking up the rest from reference TRBV11-3 and TRBJ1-5 gives the full variable domain: EAGVVQSPRYKIIEKKQPVAFWCNPISGHNTLYWYLQNLGQGPELLIRYENEEAVDDSQLPKDRFSAERLKGVDSTLKIQPAELGDSAVYLCASSSRGDIYSNQPQHFGDGTRLSIL.

This chain links TRBV27 with TRBJ1-4; D not certain. Trimming pared 3 bases from V and 5 bases from J, leaving 10 bases between. Looked up from germline, CDR1 is MNHEY and CDR2 is SMNVEV (reference sequence). The CDR3 consists of 14 residues. CDR3 bases: TGTGCCAGCAGTTTTAGCAGAGGAAATGAAAAACTGTTTTTT. Protein: CASSFSRGNEKLFF.